This T cell receptor (beta chain) was captured by sequencing in a study of post-analysis software for immune sequencing data. Concerning this clonotype: Its antigen is undetermined.

Study-wide results and limits: Multiple sclerosis was associated with a significant reduction in normalized Chao1 diversity relative to controls. The study found TRBV5-6, TRBV5-1 and TRBV20-1 among roughly 5 TRBV segments more frequent in patients than controls.

Prepared libraries of TCR beta cDNA carried unique molecular identifiers. Via MiXCR, TCRdb re-called the PCR reads, giving one row per CDR3 protein. The sample yields 450,000 or so distinct CDR3 sequences, less than 45% seen once. Germline V gives CDR1 PRHDT, CDR2 FYEKMQ (reference sequence). The V gene end was trimmed by 5 bases and the J gene end by 5 bases; junction bases not matched to a gene: 16. The length of the CDR3 is 17 residues. This chain connects TRBV13 to TRBJ2-7; 9 nucleotides match TRBD1. This receptor was obtained from a girl between 10 and 17 years old with multiple sclerosis. The sample was blood. Here the CDR3 reads CASSPNAPGTGSHEQYF. The CDR3 bases are TGTGCCAGCAGCCCGAATGCCCCGGGGACAGGGTCCCACGAGCAGTACTTC.